These T cell receptor beta chains were read from a single sample in a study of T cell repertoires in cytomegalovirus infection. Via MiXCR, TCRdb re-called the reads, giving one row per CDR3 protein. The sample has about 680,000 distinct CDR3 sequences; less than 25% are singletons. Sequencing used CD8+ T cells from PBMCs. Receptor source: a human donor in good health (CMV status not recorded). Some clones in this sample may be carry-over from other donors' samples. The CDR3 runs from the conserved cysteine through the conserved F or W. The D gene is left open where the match is weak. Rows give clone size only sometimes, using once, few, many, or a class for an expanded clone.

-,-,TRBV23-1,TRBJ1-6,TGCGCCAGCAGTCTAGGGAGGACAGCAAATTCACCCCTCCACTTT,CASSLGRTANSPLHF
few,-,TRBV29-1,TRBJ2-6,TGCAGCGTGGAGGATCCTGGGGCCAACGTCCTGACTTTC,CSVEDPGANVLTF
-,TRBD2,TRBV6-2/TRBV6-3,TRBJ2-5,TGTGCCAGCAGTAAAGGGACTAGAGAAGAGACCCAGTACTTC,CASSKGTREETQYF
-,-,TRBV29-1,TRBJ2-3,TGCAGCGTTGAAGATCTGGTCCCGGACAGAGTCACAGATACGCAGTATTTT,CSVEDLVPDRVTDTQYF
few,-,TRBV28,TRBJ2-5,TGTGCCAGCAGTCCCTGGACAAACCAAGAGACCCAGTACTTC,CASSPWTNQETQYF
many,TRBD2,TRBV10-1,TRBJ2-1,TGCGCCAGCAGTGATCCGACCGGGACTAGCTTCTTCACTGGTGAGCAGTTCTTC,CASSDPTGTSFFTGEQFF
-,-,TRBV28,TRBJ1-1,TGTGCCAGCAGTTTATTGGGGCAGCGGGGGACTGAAGCTTTCTTT,CASSLLGQRGTEAFF
-,TRBD1,TRBV7-8,TRBJ1-5,TGTGCCAGCAGCTTAGACGGGACAGAATATCAGCCCCAGCATTTT,CASSLDGTEYQPQHF
-,-,TRBV23-1,TRBJ1-1,TGCGCCAGCAGTCAATCCTCCTCGGGGCAGCTGAACACTGAAGCTTTCTTT,CASSQSSSGQLNTEAFF
few,-,TRBV5-1,TRBJ1-1,TGCGCCAGCAGCTTGGTTGCCCAGACCATGAACACTGAAGCTTTCTTT,CASSLVAQTMNTEAFF
few,-,TRBV20-1,TRBJ2-1,TGCAGTGCTAGAGAAACAGACAATGAGCAGTTCTTC,CSARETDNEQFF
-,-,TRBV14,TRBJ2-7,TGTGCCAGCGGATGGGGCTCCTACGAGCAGTACTTC,CASGWGSYEQYF
-,-,TRBV14,TRBJ2-1,TGTGCCAGCAGCCAAGTCCCCAGGGGTCCCTACAATGAGCAGTTCTTC,CASSQVPRGPYNEQFF
-,-,TRBV5-6,TRBJ1-6,TGTGCCAGCAGCCGAGGAAGCTCCTATAATTCACCCCTCCACTTT,CASSRGSSYNSPLHF
few,-,TRBV29-1,TRBJ2-2,TGCAGCGTTGAAGAAGAGATCCCCGGGGAGCTGTTTTTT,CSVEEEIPGELFF
-,-,TRBV28,TRBJ1-5,TGTGCCAGCATTCGGGACAGCAATCAGCCCCAGCATTTT,CASIRDSNQPQHF
-,-,TRBV5-6,TRBJ2-2,TGTGCCAGCAGCCGAACGACTCTAGGCATTCCCGGGGAGCTGTTTTTT,CASSRTTLGIPGELFF
few,-,TRBV11-2,TRBJ1-2,TGTGCCAGCAGCTTAGTCCGGCGGGACTATGGCTACACCTTC,CASSLVRRDYGYTF
many,-,TRBV6-2/TRBV6-3,TRBJ2-2,TGTGCCAGCAGTTACTCGAGGGTCGGGGCGCCCACCGGGGAGCTGTTTTTT,CASSYSRVGAPTGELFF